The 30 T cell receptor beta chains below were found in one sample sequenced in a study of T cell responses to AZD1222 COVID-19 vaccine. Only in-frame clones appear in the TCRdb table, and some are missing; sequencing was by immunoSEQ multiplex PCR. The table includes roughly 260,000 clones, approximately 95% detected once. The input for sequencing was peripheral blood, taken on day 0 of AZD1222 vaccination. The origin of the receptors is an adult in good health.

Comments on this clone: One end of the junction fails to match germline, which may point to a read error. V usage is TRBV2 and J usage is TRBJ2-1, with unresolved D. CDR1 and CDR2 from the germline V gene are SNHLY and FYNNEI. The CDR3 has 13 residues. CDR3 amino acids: CASSKARYNEQFF. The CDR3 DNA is TGTGCCAGCAGTAAAGCAAGGTACAATGAGCAGTTCTTC.

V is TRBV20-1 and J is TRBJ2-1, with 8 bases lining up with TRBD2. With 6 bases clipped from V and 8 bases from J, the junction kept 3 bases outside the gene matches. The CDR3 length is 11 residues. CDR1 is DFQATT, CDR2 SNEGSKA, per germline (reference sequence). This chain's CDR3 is CSAASGHEQFF. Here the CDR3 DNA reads TGCAGTGCGGCTAGCGGGCATGAGCAGTTCTTC.

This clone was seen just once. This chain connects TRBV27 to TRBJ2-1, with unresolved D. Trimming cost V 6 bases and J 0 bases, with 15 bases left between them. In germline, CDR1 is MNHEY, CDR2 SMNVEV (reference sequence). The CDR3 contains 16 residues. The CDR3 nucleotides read TGTGCCAGCAGCAAGGCGGACCTCAGCTCCTACAATGAGCAGTTCTTC. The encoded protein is CASSKADLSSYNEQFF.

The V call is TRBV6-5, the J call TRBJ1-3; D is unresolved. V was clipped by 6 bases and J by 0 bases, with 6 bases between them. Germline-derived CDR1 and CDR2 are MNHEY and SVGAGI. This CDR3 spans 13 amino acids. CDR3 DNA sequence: TGTGCCAGCAGAGGGCCCTCTGGAAACACCATATATTTT. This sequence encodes CASRGPSGNTIYF.

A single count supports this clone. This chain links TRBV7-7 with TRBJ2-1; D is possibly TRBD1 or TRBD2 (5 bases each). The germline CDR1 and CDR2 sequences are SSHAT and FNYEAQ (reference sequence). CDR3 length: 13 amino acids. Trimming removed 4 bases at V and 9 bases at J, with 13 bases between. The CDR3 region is CASSSDYGAEQFF. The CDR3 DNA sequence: TGTGCCAGCAGCTCCGACTATGGGGCTGAGCAGTTCTTC.

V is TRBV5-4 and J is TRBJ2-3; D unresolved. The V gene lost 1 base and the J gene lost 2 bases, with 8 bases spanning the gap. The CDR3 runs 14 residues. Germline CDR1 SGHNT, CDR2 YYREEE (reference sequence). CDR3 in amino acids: CASSLSQYTDTQYF. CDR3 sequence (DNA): TGTGCCAGCAGCTTGAGCCAATACACAGATACGCAGTATTTT.

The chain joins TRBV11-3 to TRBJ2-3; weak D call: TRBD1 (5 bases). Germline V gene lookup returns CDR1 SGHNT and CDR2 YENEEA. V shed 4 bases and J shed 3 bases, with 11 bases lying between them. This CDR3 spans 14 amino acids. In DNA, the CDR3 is TGTGCCAGCAGCTCGACAGCAGCGACAGATACGCAGTATTTT. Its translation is CASSSTAATDTQYF.

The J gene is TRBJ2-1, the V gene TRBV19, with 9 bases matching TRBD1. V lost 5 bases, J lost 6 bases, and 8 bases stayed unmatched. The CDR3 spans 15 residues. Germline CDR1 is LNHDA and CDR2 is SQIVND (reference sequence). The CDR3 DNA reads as TGTGCCAGTAGTTCACAGGGGGCGCTGGGCAATGAGCAGTTCTTC. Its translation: CASSSQGALGNEQFF.

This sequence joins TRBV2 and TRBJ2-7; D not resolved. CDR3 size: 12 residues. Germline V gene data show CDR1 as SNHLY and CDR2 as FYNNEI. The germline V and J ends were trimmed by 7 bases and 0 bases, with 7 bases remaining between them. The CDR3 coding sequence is TGTGCCAGCAATACGCTCTCCTACGAGCAGTACTTC. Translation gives CASNTLSYEQYF.

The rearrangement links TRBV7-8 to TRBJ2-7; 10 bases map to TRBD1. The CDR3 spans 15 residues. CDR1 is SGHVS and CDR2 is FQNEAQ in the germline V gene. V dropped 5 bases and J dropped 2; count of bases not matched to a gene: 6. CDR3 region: CASSIRDRGAYEQYF. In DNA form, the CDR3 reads TGTGCCAGCAGCATCCGGGACAGGGGTGCCTACGAGCAGTACTTC. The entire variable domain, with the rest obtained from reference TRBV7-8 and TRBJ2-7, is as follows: GAGVSQSPRYKVAKRGQDVALRCDPISGHVSLFWYQQALGQGPEFLTYFQNEAQLDKSGLPSDRFFAERPEGSVSTLKIQRTQQEDSAVYLCASSIRDRGAYEQYFGPGTRLTVT.

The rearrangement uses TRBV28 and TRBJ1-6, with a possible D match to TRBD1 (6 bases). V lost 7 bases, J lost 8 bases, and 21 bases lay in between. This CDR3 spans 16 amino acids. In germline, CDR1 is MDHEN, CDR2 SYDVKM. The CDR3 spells CASTSNLPRGDSPLHF. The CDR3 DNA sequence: TGTGCCAGCACCTCTAATCTTCCCAGGGGTGATTCACCCCTCCACTTT.

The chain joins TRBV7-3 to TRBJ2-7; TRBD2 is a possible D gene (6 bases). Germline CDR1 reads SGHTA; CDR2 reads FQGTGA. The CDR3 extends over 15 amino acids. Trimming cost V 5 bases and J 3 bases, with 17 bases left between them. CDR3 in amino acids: CASSPGVGDGYEQYF. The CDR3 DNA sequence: TGTGCCAGCAGCCCGGGGGTAGGGGATGGCTACGAGCAGTACTTC.

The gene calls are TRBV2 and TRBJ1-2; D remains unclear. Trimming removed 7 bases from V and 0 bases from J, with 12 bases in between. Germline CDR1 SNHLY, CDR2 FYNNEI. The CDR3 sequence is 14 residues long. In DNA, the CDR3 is TGTGCCAGCACCCAAAGGGCAGCTAACTATGGCTACACCTTC. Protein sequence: CASTQRAANYGYTF.

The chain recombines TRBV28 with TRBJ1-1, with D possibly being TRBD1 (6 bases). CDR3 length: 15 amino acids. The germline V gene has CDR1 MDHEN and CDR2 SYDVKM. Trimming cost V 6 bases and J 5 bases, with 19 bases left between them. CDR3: CASSFGGGAHTEAFF. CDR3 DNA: TGTGCCAGCAGCTTCGGGGGGGGCGCTCATACTGAAGCTTTCTTT.

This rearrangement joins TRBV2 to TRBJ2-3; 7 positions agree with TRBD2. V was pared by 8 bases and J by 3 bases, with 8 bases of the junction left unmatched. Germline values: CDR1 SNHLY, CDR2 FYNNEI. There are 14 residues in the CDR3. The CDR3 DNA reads TGTGCCAGCCGAGGGAGGGGTGTGACAGATACGCAGTATTTT. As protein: CASRGRGVTDTQYF. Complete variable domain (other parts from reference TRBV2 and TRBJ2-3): EPEVTQTPSHQVTQMGQEVILRCVPISNHLYFYWYRQILGQKVEFLVSFYNNEISEKSEIFDDQFSVERPDGSNFTLKIRSTKLEDSAMYFCASRGRGVTDTQYFGPGTRLTVL.

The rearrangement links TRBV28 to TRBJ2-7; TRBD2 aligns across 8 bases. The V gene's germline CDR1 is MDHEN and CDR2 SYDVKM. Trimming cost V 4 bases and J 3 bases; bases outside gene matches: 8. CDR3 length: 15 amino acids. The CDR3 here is CASSYGGTRHYEQYF. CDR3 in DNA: TGTGCCAGCAGTTATGGCGGGACTAGACACTACGAGCAGTACTTC.

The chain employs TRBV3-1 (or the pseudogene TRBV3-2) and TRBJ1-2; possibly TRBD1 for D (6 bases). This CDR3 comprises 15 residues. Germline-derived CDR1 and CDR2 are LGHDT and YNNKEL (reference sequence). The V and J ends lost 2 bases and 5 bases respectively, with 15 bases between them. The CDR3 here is CASSQPTTQGYGYTF. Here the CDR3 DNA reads TGTGCCAGCAGCCAACCGACTACTCAGGGGTATGGCTACACCTTC.

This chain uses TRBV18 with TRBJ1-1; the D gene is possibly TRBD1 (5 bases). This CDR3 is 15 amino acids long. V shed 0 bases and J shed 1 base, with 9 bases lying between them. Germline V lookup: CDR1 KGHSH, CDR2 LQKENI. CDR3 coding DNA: TGTGCCAGCTCACCACCCCTTGGACAGAACACTGAAGCTTTCTTT. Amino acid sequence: CASSPPLGQNTEAFF.

The CDR3 nucleotides are TGTGCCAGCAGCCTCCCCGCACGATCGAACACCGGGGAGCTGTTTTTT. As protein: CASSLPARSNTGELFF. The chain joins TRBV7-2 to TRBJ2-2, with no clear D. CDR3 length: 16 residues. V dropped 5 bases and J dropped 0 bases, with 13 bases sitting between them. In germline, CDR1 is SGHTA, CDR2 FQGNSA. Drawing the rest from reference TRBV7-2 and TRBJ2-2, the complete variable domain is GAGVSQSPSNKVTEKGKDVELRCDPISGHTALYWYRQSLGQGLEFLIYFQGNSAPDKSGLPSDRFSAERTGGSVSTLTIQRTQQEDSAVYLCASSLPARSNTGELFFGEGSRLTVL.

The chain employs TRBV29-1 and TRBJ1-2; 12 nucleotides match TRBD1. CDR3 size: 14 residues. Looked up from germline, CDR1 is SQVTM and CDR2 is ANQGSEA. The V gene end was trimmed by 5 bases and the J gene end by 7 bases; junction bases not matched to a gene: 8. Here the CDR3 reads CSVWGQGAKSGYTF. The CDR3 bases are TGCAGCGTTTGGGGACAGGGGGCTAAGAGTGGCTACACCTTC.

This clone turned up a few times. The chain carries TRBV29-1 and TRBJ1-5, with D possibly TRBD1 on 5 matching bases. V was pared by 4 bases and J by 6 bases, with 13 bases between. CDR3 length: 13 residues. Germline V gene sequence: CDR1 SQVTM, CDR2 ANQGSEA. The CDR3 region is CSVGGSKGQPQHF. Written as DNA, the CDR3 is TGCAGCGTTGGGGGCTCGAAGGGTCAGCCCCAGCATTTT.

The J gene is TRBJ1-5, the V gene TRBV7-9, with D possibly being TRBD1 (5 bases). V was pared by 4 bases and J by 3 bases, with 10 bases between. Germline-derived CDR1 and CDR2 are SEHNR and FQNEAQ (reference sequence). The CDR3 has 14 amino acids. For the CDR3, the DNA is TGTGCCAGCAGCTCAACAGGTCCCAATCAGCCCCAGCATTTT. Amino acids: CASSSTGPNQPQHF.

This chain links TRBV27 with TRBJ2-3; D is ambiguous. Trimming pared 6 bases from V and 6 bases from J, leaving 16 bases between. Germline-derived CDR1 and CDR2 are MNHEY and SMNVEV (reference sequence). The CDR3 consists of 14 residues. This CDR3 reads CASRTEPGWDTQYF. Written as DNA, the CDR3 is TGTGCCAGCAGGACGGAACCCGGTTGGGATACGCAGTATTTT.

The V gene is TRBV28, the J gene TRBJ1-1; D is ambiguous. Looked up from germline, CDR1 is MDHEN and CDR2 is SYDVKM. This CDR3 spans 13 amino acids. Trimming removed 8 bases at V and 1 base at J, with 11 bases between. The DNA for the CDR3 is TGTGCCAGCGCGTGGGGAGGGAACACTGAAGCTTTCTTT. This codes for CASAWGGNTEAFF.

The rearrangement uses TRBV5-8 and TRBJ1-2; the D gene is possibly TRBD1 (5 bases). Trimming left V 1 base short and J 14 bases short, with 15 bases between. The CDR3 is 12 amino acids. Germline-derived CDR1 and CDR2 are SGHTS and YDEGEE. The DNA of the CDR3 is TGTGCCAGCAGCTTGTCTGGGGCCCGAGGGACCTTC. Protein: CASSLSGARGTF. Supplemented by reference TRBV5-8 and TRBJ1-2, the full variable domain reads EAGVTQSPTHLIKTRGQQATLRCSPISGHTSVYWYQQALGLGLQFLLWYDEGEERNRGNFPPRFSGRQFPNYSSELNVNALELEDSALYLCASSLSGARGTFGSGTRLTVV.

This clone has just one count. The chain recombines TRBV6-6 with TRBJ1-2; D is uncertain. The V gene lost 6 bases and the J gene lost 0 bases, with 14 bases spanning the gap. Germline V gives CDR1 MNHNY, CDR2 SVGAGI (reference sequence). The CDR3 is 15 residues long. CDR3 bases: TGTGCCAGCAGGGACGGTAGGCGAGCTAACTATGGCTACACCTTC. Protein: CASRDGRRANYGYTF.

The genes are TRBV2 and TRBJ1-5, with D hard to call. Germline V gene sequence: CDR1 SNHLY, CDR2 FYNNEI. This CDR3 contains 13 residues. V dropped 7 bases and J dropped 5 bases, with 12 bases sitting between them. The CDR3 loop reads CASTYRRDQPQHF. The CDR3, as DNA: TGTGCCAGCACCTACAGAAGAGATCAGCCCCAGCATTTT.

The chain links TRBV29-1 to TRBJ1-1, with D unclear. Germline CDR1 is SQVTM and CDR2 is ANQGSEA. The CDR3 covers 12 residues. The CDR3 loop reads CISSTGNTEAFF. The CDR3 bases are TGCATCTCCTCAACGGGGAACACTGAAGCTTTCTTT.

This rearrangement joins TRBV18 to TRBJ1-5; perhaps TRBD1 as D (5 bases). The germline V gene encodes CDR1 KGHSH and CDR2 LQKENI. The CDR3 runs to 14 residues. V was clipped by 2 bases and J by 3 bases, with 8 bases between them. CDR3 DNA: TGTGCCAGCTCACCAATGGGACTCAATCAGCCCCAGCATTTT. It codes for CASSPMGLNQPQHF.

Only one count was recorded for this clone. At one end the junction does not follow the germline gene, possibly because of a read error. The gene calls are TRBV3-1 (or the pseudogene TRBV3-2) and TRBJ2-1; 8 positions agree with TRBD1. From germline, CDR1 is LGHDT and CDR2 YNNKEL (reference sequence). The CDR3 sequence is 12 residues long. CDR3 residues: CASSVTGDFRLF. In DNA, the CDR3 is TGTGCCAGCAGCGTGACAGGGGACTTTCGGCTCTTC.